This T cell receptor (beta chain) was identified in a study of blood T cell repertoires in COVID-19. Study overall: Spain, Italy and the United States supplied samples that represented acute and convalescent COVID-19. T cells, B-cell-depleted T cells, or PBMCs provided the cDNA or gDNA that served as material.

Authors' processing steps: Amplification of reference gene primers was used by the study to estimate nucleated cell counts. This table comes from immunoSEQ multiplex PCR, and its TCRdb copy is limited to in-frame clones, with some not included. V and J calls plus clone size are reproduced from that table; the DNA served to infer D and trimming. This sample has approximately 120,000 clones, with more than 80% found just once. CDR3 length: 16 amino acids. CDR1 MNHEY and CDR2 SVGEGT come from the germline V gene. V was shortened by 4 bases and J by 4 bases, with 16 bases between the two germline ends. Seattle patients were enrolled during active infection and followed longitudinally.

The sample taken for sequencing was peripheral blood. This chain links TRBV6-2 or TRBV6-3 with TRBJ2-2, with a tentative D call TRBD2 (7 bases). This sequence originates from a woman aged 80 or over with COVID-19, enrolled during active disease. The DNA of the CDR3 is TGTGCCAGCAGTTTGTTGGGGGGGCGAGGCACCGGGGAGCTGTTTTTT. This codes for CASSLLGGRGTGELFF.